Listed below are T cell receptor beta chains from one sample, sequenced in a study of CD8 T cells in ankylosing spondylitis. TCRdb re-analysed the 5' RACE reads in MiXCR, keeping a single row per CDR3 protein. Here the sample spans around 140,000 distinct CDR3 sequences, about 15% being singletons. The sequencing input was blood, either unsorted or a sorted T cell fraction (not recorded which). The receptors were gathered from a male donor with ankylosing spondylitis. The CDR3 runs from the conserved cysteine through the conserved F or W. Fields, in order: J gene, D gene, clone size, V gene, CDR3 protein, CDR3 DNA. D genes are given only for firm matches. Size is stated for part of the rows, as once, few or many counts, or as a class when the clone is expanded.

J gene: TRBJ2-1
D gene: -
clone size: -
V gene: TRBV28
CDR3 protein: CASSFRGHNEQFF
CDR3 DNA: TGTGCCAGCAGCTTTAGGGGACACAATGAGCAGTTCTTC

J gene: TRBJ2-2
D gene: TRBD1
clone size: many
V gene: TRBV4-1
CDR3 protein: CASSLGTGNTGELFF
CDR3 DNA: TGCGCCAGCAGCCTAGGGACAGGCAACACCGGGGAGCTGTTTTTT

J gene: TRBJ2-1
D gene: TRBD1
clone size: many
V gene: TRBV29-1
CDR3 protein: CSVSQGANEQFF
CDR3 DNA: TGCAGCGTCTCCCAGGGGGCCAATGAGCAGTTCTTC

J gene: TRBJ1-3
D gene: -
clone size: -
V gene: TRBV7-9
CDR3 protein: CASSQDPSDGNTIYF
CDR3 DNA: TGTGCCAGCAGCCAGGACCCTAGCGATGGAAACACCATATATTTT

J gene: TRBJ2-5
D gene: -
clone size: once
V gene: TRBV14
CDR3 protein: CASSQERGQLLETQYF
CDR3 DNA: TGTGCCAGCAGCCAGGAAAGAGGACAATTGTTAGAGACCCAGTACTTC

J gene: TRBJ2-1
D gene: TRBD1
clone size: few
V gene: TRBV2
CDR3 protein: CASRGYGQGLDEQFF
CDR3 DNA: TGTGCCAGCAGGGGTTATGGACAGGGGTTGGATGAGCAGTTCTTC

J gene: TRBJ2-1
D gene: -
clone size: few
V gene: TRBV9
CDR3 protein: CASSVVGGTSSYNEQFF
CDR3 DNA: TGTGCCAGCAGCGTTGTCGGCGGGACGAGCTCCTACAATGAGCAGTTCTTC

J gene: TRBJ2-7
D gene: -
clone size: -
V gene: TRBV12-3/TRBV12-4
CDR3 protein: CASSHYGGLIFYEQYF
CDR3 DNA: TGTGCCAGCAGTCATTACGGGGGCCTCATTTTCTACGAGCAGTACTTC

J gene: TRBJ2-1
D gene: TRBD2
clone size: -
V gene: TRBV12-3/TRBV12-4
CDR3 protein: CASSLYAGEEQFF
CDR3 DNA: TGTGCCAGCAGTTTATATGCGGGAGAGGAGCAGTTCTTC

J gene: TRBJ2-7
D gene: -
clone size: -
V gene: TRBV3-1
CDR3 protein: CASSQERASSYEQYF
CDR3 DNA: TGTGCCAGCAGCCAAGAGAGGGCTAGTTCCTACGAGCAGTACTTC

J gene: TRBJ1-2
D gene: -
clone size: -
V gene: TRBV28
CDR3 protein: CASSLDGGDGYTF
CDR3 DNA: TGTGCCAGCAGCCTCGACGGAGGGGATGGCTACACCTTC